A single T cell receptor beta chain is shown here with its context. This entry is derived from a study of early T cells in non-severe SARS-CoV-2 infection. Study information: Bulk RNA from unsorted whole blood was sequenced; chains were unpaired.

Individual cDNA molecules were tagged with unique molecular identifiers. TCRdb independently ran MiXCR on the 5' RACE reads; one entry per CDR3 protein. Found here are about 81,000 distinct CDR3 sequences, around 6% of them singletons; the top ten hold about 7.8%. The TCR originated in an adult who was a healthcare worker with PCR-confirmed SARS-CoV-2 infection or an uninfected control (not recorded which). Material for sequencing was whole blood.

The CDR3 nucleotides are TGCGCCAGCAGCTTGGCCGCAGGGACGTCATACGAGCAGTACTTC. Its translation: CASSLAAGTSYEQYF. The chain is built from TRBV5-1 and TRBJ2-7; perhaps D is TRBD1 or TRBD2 (5 bases each). Germline V lookup: CDR1 SGHRS, CDR2 YFSETQ. CDR3 length equals 15 residues. V lost 0 bases and J 4 bases, leaving 14 bases between the germline ends.